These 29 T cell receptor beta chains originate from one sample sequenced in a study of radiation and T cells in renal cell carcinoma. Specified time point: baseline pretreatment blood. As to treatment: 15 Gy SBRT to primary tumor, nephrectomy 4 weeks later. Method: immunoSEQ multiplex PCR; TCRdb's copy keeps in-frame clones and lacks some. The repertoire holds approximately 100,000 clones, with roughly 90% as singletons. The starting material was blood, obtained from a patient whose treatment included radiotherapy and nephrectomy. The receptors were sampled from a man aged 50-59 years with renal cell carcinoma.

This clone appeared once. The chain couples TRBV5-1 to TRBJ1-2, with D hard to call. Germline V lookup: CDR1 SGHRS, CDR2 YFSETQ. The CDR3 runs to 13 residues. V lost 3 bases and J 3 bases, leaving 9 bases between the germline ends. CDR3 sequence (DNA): TGCGCCAGCAGCTGGGAAGGTGACTATGGCTACACCTTC. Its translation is CASSWEGDYGYTF.

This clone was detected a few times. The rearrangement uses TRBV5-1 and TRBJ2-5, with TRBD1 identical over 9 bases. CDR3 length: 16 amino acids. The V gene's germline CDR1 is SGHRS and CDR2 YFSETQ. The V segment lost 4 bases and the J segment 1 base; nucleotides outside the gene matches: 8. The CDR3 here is CASSPGTGSRQETQYF. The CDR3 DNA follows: TGCGCCAGCAGCCCCGGGACAGGGAGCCGCCAAGAGACCCAGTACTTC.

The CDR3 sequence is CASSPGRLRDIQYF. For the CDR3, the DNA is TGCGCCAGCAGCCCAGGACGGCTACGGGACATTCAGTACTTC. The chain carries TRBV5-1 and TRBJ2-4; D remains unclear. The CDR3 covers 14 residues. From germline, CDR1 is SGHRS and CDR2 YFSETQ. The V end was cut by 4 bases, the J end by 8 bases, with 16 bases between.

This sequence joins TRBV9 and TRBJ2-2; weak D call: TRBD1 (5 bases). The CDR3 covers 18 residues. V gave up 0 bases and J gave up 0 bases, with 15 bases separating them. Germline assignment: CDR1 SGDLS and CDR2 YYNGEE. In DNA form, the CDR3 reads TGTGCCAGCAGCGTAGGTTTCAGGCAGGGTCCGAACACCGGGGAGCTGTTTTTT. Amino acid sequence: CASSVGFRQGPNTGELFF.

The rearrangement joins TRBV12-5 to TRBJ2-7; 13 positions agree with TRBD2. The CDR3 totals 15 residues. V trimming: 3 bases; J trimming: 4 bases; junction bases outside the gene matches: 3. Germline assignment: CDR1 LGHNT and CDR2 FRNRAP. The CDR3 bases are TGTGCTAGTGGTTTACTAGCGGGAGGGATTTACGAGCAGTACTTC. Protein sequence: CASGLLAGGIYEQYF. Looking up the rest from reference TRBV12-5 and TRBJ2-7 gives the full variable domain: DARVTQTPRHKVTEMGQEVTMRCQPILGHNTVFWYRQTMMQGLELLAYFRNRAPLDDSGMPKDRFSAEMPDATLATLKIQPSEPRDSAVYFCASGLLAGGIYEQYFGPGTRLTVT.

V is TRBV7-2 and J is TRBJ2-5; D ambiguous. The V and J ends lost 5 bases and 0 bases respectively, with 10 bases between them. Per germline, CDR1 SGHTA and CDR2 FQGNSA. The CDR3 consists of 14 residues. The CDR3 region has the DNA TGTGCCAGCAGCATTTCAAACAACCAAGAGACCCAGTACTTC. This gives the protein CASSISNNQETQYF.

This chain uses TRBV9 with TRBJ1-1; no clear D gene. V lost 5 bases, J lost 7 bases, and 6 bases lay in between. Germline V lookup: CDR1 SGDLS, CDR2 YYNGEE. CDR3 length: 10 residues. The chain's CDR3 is CASSLGEAFF. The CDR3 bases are TGTGCCAGCAGTTTAGGTGAAGCTTTCTTT.

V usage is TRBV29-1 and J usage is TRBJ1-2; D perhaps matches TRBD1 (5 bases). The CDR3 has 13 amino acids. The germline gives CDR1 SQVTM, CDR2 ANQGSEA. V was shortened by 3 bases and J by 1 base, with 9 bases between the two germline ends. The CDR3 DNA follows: TGCAGCGTTGAGATGGGGCGTAACTATGGCTACACCTTC. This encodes CSVEMGRNYGYTF.

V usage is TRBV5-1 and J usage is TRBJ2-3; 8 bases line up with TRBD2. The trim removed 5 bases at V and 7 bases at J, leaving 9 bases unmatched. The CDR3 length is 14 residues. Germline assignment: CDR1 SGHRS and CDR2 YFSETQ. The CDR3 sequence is CASRVSGADNTQYF. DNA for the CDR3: TGCGCCAGCAGGGTTAGCGGGGCGGATAATACGCAGTATTTT.

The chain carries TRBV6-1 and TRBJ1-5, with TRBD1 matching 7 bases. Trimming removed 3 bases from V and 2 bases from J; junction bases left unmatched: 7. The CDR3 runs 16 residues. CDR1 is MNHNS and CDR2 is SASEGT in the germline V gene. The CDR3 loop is CASSEGTVMRNQPQHF. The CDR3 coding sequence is TGTGCCAGCAGTGAGGGGACAGTTATGCGCAATCAGCCCCAGCATTTT.

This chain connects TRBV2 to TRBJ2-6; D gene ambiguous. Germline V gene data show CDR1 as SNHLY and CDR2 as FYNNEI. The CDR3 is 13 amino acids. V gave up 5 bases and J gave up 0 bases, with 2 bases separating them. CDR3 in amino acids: CASSYSGANVLTF. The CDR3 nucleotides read TGTGCCAGCAGTTACTCTGGGGCCAACGTCCTGACTTTC. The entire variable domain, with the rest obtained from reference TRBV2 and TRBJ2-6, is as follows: EPEVTQTPSHQVTQMGQEVILRCVPISNHLYFYWYRQILGQKVEFLVSFYNNEISEKSEIFDDQFSVERPDGSNFTLKIRSTKLEDSAMYFCASSYSGANVLTFGAGSRLTVL.

The chain's CDR3 is CASSLPGTGTYEQYF. CDR3 sequence (DNA): TGTGCCAGCAGTTTGCCCGGGACAGGCACCTACGAGCAGTACTTC. V gene TRBV2 combines with J gene TRBJ2-7; the match to TRBD1 covers 8 bases. Germline values: CDR1 SNHLY, CDR2 FYNNEI. The CDR3 is 15 amino acids. With 5 bases clipped from V and 2 bases from J, the junction kept 8 bases outside the gene matches.

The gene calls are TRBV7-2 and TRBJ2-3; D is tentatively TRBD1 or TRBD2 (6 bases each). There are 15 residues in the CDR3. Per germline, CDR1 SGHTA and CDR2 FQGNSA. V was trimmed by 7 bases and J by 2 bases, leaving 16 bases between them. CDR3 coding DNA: TGTGCCAGCACCCTAGGGGGGACTCACACAGATACGCAGTATTTT. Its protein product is CASTLGGTHTDTQYF.

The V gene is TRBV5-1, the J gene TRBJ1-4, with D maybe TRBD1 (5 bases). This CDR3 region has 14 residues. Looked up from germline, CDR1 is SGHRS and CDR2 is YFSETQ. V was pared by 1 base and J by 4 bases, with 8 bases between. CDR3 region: CASSLQGGNEKLFF. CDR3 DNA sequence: TGCGCCAGCAGCTTGCAGGGTGGTAATGAAAAACTGTTTTTT.

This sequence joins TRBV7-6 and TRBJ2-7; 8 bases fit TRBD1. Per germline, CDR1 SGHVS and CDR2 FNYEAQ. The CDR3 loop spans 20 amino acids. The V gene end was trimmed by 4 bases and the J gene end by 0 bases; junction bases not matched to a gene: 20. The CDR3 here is CASSSAQRPSYGQGSYEQYF. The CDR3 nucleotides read TGTGCCAGCAGCTCGGCCCAGAGGCCCTCCTACGGACAGGGCTCCTACGAGCAGTACTTC.

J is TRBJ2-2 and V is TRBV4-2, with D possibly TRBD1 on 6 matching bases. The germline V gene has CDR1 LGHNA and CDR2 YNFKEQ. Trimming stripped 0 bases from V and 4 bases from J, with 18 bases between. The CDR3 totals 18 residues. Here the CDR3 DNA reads TGTGCCAGCAGCCAAGATAGGGGCAGGGGAAGTGGCACCGGGGAGCTGTTTTTT. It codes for CASSQDRGRGSGTGELFF.

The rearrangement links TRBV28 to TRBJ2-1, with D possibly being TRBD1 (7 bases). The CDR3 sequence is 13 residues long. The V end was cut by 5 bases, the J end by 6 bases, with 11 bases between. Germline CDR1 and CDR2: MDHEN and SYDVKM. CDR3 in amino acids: CASSAGQRNEQFF. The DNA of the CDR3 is TGTGCCAGCAGTGCGGGACAGCGCAATGAGCAGTTCTTC.

CDR3 loop: CASSSTGQGNSPLHF. CDR3 in DNA: TGCGCCAGCAGCTCGACTGGACAGGGTAATTCACCCCTCCACTTT. The V and J genes are TRBV5-1 and TRBJ1-6, with 8 nucleotides matching TRBD1. CDR1 and CDR2 from the germline V gene are SGHRS and YFSETQ. The CDR3 loop spans 15 amino acids. V lost 3 bases and J lost 6; bases outside the gene matches: 5. The whole variable domain, remainder taken from reference TRBV5-1 and TRBJ1-6, is KAGVTQTPRYLIKTRGQQVTLSCSPISGHRSVSWYQQTPGQGLQFLFEYFSETQRNKGNFPGRFSGRQFSNSRSEMNVSTLELGDSALYLCASSSTGQGNSPLHFGNGTRLTVT.

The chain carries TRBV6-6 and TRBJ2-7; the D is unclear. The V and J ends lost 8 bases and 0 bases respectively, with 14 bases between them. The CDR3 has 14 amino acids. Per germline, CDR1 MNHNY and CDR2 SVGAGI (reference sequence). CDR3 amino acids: CASHLSLLSYEQYF. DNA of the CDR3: TGTGCCAGCCACTTAAGCTTACTCTCCTACGAGCAGTACTTC.

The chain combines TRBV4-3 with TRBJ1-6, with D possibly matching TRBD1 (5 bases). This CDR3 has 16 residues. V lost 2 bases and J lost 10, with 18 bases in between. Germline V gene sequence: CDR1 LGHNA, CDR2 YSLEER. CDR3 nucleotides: TGCGCCAGCAGCCAACGGTCGGTGGGGGGAGAGTCACCCCTCCACTTT. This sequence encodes CASSQRSVGGESPLHF.

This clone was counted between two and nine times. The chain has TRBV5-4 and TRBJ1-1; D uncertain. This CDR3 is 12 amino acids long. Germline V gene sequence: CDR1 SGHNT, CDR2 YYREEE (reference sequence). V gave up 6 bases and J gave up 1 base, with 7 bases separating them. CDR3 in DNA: TGTGCCAGCAACTCCCAGAACACTGAAGCTTTCTTT. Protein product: CASNSQNTEAFF.

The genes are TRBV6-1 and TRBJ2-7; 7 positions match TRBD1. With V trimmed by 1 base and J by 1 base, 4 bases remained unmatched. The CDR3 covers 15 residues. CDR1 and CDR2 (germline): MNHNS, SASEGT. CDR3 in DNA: TGTGCCAGCAGTGAAGTTAAGGGGGCGTCCTACGAGCAGTACTTC. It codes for CASSEVKGASYEQYF.

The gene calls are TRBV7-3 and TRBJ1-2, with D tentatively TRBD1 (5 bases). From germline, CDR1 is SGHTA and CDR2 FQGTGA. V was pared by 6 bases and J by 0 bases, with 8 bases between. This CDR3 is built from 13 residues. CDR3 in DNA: TGTGCCAGCAGGGGACGGGCTAACTATGGCTACACCTTC. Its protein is CASRGRANYGYTF.

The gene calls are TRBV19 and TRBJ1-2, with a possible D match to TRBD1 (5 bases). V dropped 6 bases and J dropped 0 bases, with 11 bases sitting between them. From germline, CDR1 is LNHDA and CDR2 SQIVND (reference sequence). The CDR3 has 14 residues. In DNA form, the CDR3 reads TGTGCCAGTAGCTATCAGGGATCTAACTATGGCTACACCTTC. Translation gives CASSYQGSNYGYTF.

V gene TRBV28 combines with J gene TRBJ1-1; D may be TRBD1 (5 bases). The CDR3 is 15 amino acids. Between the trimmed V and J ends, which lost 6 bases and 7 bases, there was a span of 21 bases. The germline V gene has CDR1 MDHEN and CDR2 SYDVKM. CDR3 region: CASSKLWRGSREAFF. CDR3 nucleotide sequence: TGTGCCAGCAGCAAGCTTTGGAGGGGTAGCCGTGAAGCTTTCTTT. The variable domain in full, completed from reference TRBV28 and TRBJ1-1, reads DVKVTQSSRYLVKRTGEKVFLECVQDMDHENMFWYRQDPGLGLRLIYFSYDVKMKEKGDIPEGYSVSREKKERFSLILESASTNQTSMYLCASSKLWRGSREAFFGQGTRLTVV.

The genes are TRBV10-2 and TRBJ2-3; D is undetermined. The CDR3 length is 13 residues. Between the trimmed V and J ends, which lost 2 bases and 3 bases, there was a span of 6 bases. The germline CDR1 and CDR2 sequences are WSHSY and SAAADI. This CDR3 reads CASSERPTDTQYF. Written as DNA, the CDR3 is TGCGCCAGCAGTGAGAGGCCGACAGATACGCAGTATTTT.

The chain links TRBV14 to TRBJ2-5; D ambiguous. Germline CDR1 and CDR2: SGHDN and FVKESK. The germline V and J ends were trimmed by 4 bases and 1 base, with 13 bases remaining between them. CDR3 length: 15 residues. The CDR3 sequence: CASSPRTGPQETQYF. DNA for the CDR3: TGTGCCAGCAGCCCGAGGACGGGCCCCCAAGAGACCCAGTACTTC.

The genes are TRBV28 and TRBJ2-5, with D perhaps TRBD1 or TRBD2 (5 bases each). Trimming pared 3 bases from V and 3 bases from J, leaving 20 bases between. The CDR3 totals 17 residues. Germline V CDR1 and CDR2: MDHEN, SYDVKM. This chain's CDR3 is CASSFMGQGPTEETQYF. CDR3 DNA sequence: TGTGCCAGCAGTTTTATGGGGCAGGGACCCACCGAAGAGACCCAGTACTTC.

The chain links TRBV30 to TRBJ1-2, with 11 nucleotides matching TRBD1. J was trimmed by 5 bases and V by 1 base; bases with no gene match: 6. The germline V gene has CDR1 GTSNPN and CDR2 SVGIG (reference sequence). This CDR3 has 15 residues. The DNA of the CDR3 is TGTGCCTGGAGTGGTGGACAGGGGGCCATATATGGCTACACCTTC. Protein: CAWSGGQGAIYGYTF.